The T cell receptor (beta chain) described here comes from a study of T cell changes during pregnancy in multiple sclerosis. The protocol was immunoSEQ multiplex PCR, while the TCRdb copy is restricted to in-frame clones and leaves out a portion. The sample carries 20,000 or so clones, roughly 92% recorded once. The ends were cut back, 0 bases at V and 6 bases at J, with 18 bases in the middle. This CDR3 comprises 17 residues. Germline lookup yields CDR1 SGDLS and CDR2 YYNGEE. The sample was CD4+ T cells from peripheral blood mononuclear cells, taken after pregnancy. The genes are TRBV9 and TRBJ2-2, with D maybe TRBD2 (5 bases). The TCR was taken from a female donor in good health, enrolled as a control in a pregnancy study. This CDR3 is CASSVAEGHNWSGELFF. The CDR3 DNA follows: TGTGCCAGCAGCGTAGCTGAGGGCCACAACTGGTCCGGGGAGCTGTTTTTT.